What follows describes a single T cell receptor (beta chain). The investigators sampled blood at baseline, at cycle 4 day 1, and at cycle 7 day 1. Looked up from germline, CDR1 is WSHSY and CDR2 is SAAADI. Trimming took 3 bases from V and 4 from J, leaving 7 bases between them. This CDR3 spans 12 amino acids. The sample belongs to a study of OX40 agonist ivuxolimab in advanced cancers. About the research overall: Enrollees could have had prior anti-PD-1, anti-PD-L1 or anti-CTLA-4 therapy, which more than 30% had received.

The method was immunoSEQ multiplex PCR; TCRdb's version includes in-frame clones alone and lacks a portion of them. The table shows 65,000 to 80,000 clones, with around 90% occurring only once. The V gene is TRBV10-2, the J gene TRBJ2-7, with no clear D. The source was CD4+ or CD8+ T cells sorted from blood, collected in a trial of the OX40 agonist ivuxolimab. The TCR sequence derives from an adult with an advanced solid tumor such as melanoma, head and neck, liver or kidney cancer. CDR3 in DNA: TGCGCCAGCAGTGACGGCGGTTACGAGCAGTACTTC. Translating it yields CASSDGGYEQYF.